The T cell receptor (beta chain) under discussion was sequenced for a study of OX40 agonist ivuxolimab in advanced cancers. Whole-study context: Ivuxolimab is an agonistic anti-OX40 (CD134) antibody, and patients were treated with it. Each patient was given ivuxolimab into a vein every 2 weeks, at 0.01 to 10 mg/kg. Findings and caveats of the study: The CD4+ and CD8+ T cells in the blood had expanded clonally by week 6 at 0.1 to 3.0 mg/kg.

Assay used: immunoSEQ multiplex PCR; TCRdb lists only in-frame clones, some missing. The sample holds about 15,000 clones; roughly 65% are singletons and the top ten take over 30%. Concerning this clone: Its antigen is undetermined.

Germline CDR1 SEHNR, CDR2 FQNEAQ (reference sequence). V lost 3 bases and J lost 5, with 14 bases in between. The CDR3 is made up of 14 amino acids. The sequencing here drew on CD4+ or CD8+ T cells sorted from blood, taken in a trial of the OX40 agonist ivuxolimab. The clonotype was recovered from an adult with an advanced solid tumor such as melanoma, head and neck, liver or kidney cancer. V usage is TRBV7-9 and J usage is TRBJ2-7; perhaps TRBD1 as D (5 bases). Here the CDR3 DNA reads TGTGCCAGCAGCTTTAGCCAGGGATTTAACGAGCAGTACTTC. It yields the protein CASSFSQGFNEQYF.